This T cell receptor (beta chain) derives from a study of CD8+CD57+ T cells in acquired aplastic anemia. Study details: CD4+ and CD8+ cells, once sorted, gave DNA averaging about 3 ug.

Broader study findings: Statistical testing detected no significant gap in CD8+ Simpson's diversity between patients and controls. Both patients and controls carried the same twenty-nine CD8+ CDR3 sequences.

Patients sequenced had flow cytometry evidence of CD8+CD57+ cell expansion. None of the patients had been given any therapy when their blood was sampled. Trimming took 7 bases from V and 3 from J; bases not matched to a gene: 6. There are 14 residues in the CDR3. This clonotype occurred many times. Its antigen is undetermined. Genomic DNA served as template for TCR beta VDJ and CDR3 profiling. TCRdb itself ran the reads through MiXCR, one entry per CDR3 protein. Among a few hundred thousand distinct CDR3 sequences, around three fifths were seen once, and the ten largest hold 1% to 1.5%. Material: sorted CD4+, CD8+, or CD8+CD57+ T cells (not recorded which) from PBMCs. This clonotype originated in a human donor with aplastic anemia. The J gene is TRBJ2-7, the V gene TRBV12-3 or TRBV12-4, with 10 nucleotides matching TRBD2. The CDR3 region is CASTRKREGYEQYF. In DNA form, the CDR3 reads TGTGCCAGCACCCGCAAGCGGGAGGGCTACGAGCAGTACTTC.